This passage covers 5 T cell receptor beta chains from one sample sequenced in a study of breast tumors, draining lymph nodes, adjacent tissues. TCRdb passed the multiplex PCR reads through MiXCR, listing each CDR3 protein once. The table lists about 20,000 distinct CDR3 sequences, 43% of them singletons. Sequencing was performed on breast tumor tissue. Receptors originate from a female donor with breast cancer. Some clones in this sample may be carry-over from other donors' samples.

This clonotype was counted many times. The V gene is TRBV11-1, the J gene TRBJ2-4, with TRBD2 as a possible D gene (6 bases). The CDR3 runs 15 residues. Trimming shortened V by 8 bases and J by 0 bases, and 14 bases separated the two germline ends. Germline CDR1 is SGHAT and CDR2 is FQDESV (reference sequence). This chain's CDR3 is CASPGVDLAKNIQYF. The CDR3 nucleotides are TGTGCCAGCCCGGGGGTAGATCTAGCCAAAAACATTCAGTACTTC.

This clonotype was counted many times. The chain employs TRBV9 and TRBJ1-4; D is undetermined. V shed 1 base and J shed 6 bases, with 4 bases lying between them. CDR1 and CDR2 from the germline V gene are SGDLS and YYNGEE. CDR3 length: 12 amino acids. The CDR3 nucleotides are TGTGCCAGCAGCGTAAACGATGAAAAACTGTTTTTT. Protein sequence: CASSVNDEKLFF.

Points on this clonotype: One end of the junction is discordant with germline, which a read error may explain. The chain has TRBV6-4 and TRBJ2-1, with 9 bases lining up with TRBD1. Germline V gene data show CDR1 as MRHNA and CDR2 as SNTAGT. CDR3 length: 16 amino acids. The CDR3 nucleotides are TGTGCCAGCAGTTACTCCGGGACAGGGATATACAATGAGCAGTTCTTC. It encodes CASSYSGTGIYNEQFF.

This clonotype has ten or more counts. CDR3 amino acids: CSARRGTSGRTDTQYF. The CDR3 DNA reads TGCAGTGCTAGGAGGGGGACTAGCGGGAGAACAGATACGCAGTATTTT. The gene calls are TRBV20-1 and TRBJ2-3; 14 nucleotides match TRBD2. The CDR3 is 16 residues long. Germline V CDR1 and CDR2: DFQATT, SNEGSKA (reference sequence). J gave up 3 bases and V 3 bases, and 5 bases lay outside the gene matches.

The chain uses TRBV6-1 and TRBJ1-4, with a possible D match to TRBD1 (5 bases). There are 14 residues in the CDR3. Germline lookup yields CDR1 MNHNS and CDR2 SASEGT. The V gene lost 6 bases and the J gene lost 7 bases, with 15 bases spanning the gap. The CDR3 nucleotides are TGTGCCAGCAGCCCAGGGTGGGAGGGTGAAAAACTGTTTTTT. Amino acids: CASSPGWEGEKLFF.